The 17 T cell receptor beta chains given below trace back to one sample, sequenced in a study of blood T cell repertoires in COVID-19. Produced via immunoSEQ multiplex PCR; TCRdb's table is partial and in-frame only. The profile shows under 200,000 clones, over 75% of them singletons. Material for sequencing was peripheral blood. The receptors stem from a man aged 55-75 years who had recovered from COVID-19.

A word on this clone: At one boundary the junction diverges from the germline segment, which might be a read error. The rearrangement uses TRBV7-7 and TRBJ2-3, with 9 bases matching TRBD2. The V gene's germline CDR1 is SSHAT and CDR2 FNYEAQ (reference sequence). The CDR3 consists of 14 residues. CDR3 DNA sequence: TGTGCTAGCAGCTTAGCTAGCGGGGTAGATACGCAGTATTTT. Protein: CASSLASGVDTQYF.

The chain uses TRBV6-5 and TRBJ2-7, with 7 bases fitting TRBD2. V shed 2 bases, J shed 1 base, and the junction held 5 bases outside the gene matches. The CDR3 has 15 amino acids. Per germline, CDR1 MNHEY and CDR2 SVGAGI. The CDR3 loop is CASSYREAPSYEQYF. Here the CDR3 DNA reads TGTGCCAGCAGTTACCGGGAGGCGCCATCCTACGAGCAGTACTTC.

V is TRBV7-2 and J is TRBJ1-2; D is unresolved. Germline V gene lookup returns CDR1 SGHTA and CDR2 FQGNSA. The CDR3 is 15 residues long. V lost 2 bases to trimming and J lost 4 bases, with 14 bases between them. CDR3 nucleotides: TGTGCCAGCAGCTTAACGAGAGACCGACTCTATGGCTACACCTTC. Its protein is CASSLTRDRLYGYTF.

The rearrangement uses TRBV19 and TRBJ2-7; the D gene is possibly TRBD1 (6 bases). CDR1 is LNHDA, CDR2 SQIVND, per germline (reference sequence). There are 14 residues in the CDR3. V was pared by 3 bases and J by 2 bases, with 11 bases between. The CDR3 spells CASSMYGGAYEQYF. In DNA, the CDR3 is TGTGCCAGTAGTATGTATGGGGGCGCCTACGAGCAGTACTTC.

The chain employs TRBV14 and TRBJ1-1; no reliable D call. Germline V gene lookup returns CDR1 SGHDN and CDR2 FVKESK. The V end lost 4 bases, the J end lost 5 bases, and 17 bases lay between the germline ends. The CDR3 covers 15 residues. The chain's CDR3 is CASSPPAAGGTEAFF. The CDR3 nucleotides are TGTGCCAGCAGCCCTCCCGCGGCGGGAGGGACTGAAGCTTTCTTT.

This rearrangement joins TRBV7-9 to TRBJ1-6, with D maybe TRBD1 (6 bases). The V end was cut by 10 bases, the J end by 5 bases, with 18 bases between. The CDR3 runs to 15 residues. Germline CDR1 and CDR2: SEHNR and FQNEAQ (reference sequence). The CDR3 DNA reads TGTGCCACGGCAAGGCAGGGGAATAATAATTCACCCCTCCACTTT. It codes for CATARQGNNNSPLHF.

The rearrangement joins TRBV3-1 (or the pseudogene TRBV3-2) to TRBJ2-7, with TRBD1 as a possible D gene (6 bases). CDR3 length equals 12 residues. Per the germline V gene, CDR1 is LGHDT and CDR2 is YNNKEL (reference sequence). V was pared by 8 bases and J by 0 bases, with 8 bases between. CDR3 residues: CASRDTSYEQYF. Written as DNA, the CDR3 is TGTGCCAGCCGGGACACCTCCTACGAGCAGTACTTC.

The chain has TRBV12-2 and TRBJ2-5; the table's D gene call, TRBD2, was not cross checked with the DNA. TRBV12-2 is a listed pseudogene. The length of the CDR3 is 17 residues. DNA for the CDR3: TGTGCAAGTCGCCCCGGACTTAGCGGGCCTACCCAAGAGACCCAGTACTTC. It codes for CASRPGLSGPTQETQYF.

The chain employs TRBV2 and TRBJ2-2; D gene unclear. This CDR3 comprises 12 residues. Germline V gene lookup returns CDR1 SNHLY and CDR2 FYNNEI. Trimming removed 6 bases from V and 3 bases from J, with 5 bases in between. The CDR3 coding sequence is TGTGCCAGCAGGCAGTACACCGGGGAGCTGTTTTTT. Encoded protein: CASRQYTGELFF.

The rearrangement joins TRBV7-9 to TRBJ2-2, with TRBD2 matching over 13 bases. The CDR3 sequence is 18 residues long. The germline V gene has CDR1 SEHNR and CDR2 FQNEAQ (reference sequence). The V gene end was trimmed by 4 bases and the J gene end by 5 bases; junction bases not matched to a gene: 10. The CDR3 loop is CASSSTSGGPRRTGELFF. CDR3 DNA: TGTGCCAGCAGCTCGACTAGCGGGGGGCCCCGCCGAACCGGGGAGCTGTTTTTT.

This chain uses TRBV5-1 with TRBJ2-3, with a possible D match to TRBD2 (6 bases). CDR3 length equals 15 residues. Trimming pared 3 bases from V and 2 bases from J, leaving 13 bases between. The germline V gene has CDR1 SGHRS and CDR2 YFSETQ. The CDR3 nucleotides are TGCGCCAGCAGCTGGGCGGGCGGGGCCACAGATACGCAGTATTTT. This translates into CASSWAGGATDTQYF.

This CDR3 reads CASSQDTAVTYGYTF. The CDR3 DNA sequence: TGCGCCAGCAGCCAAGATACAGCGGTTACCTATGGCTACACCTTC. This sequence joins TRBV4-3 and TRBJ1-2; the D is unclear. Germline V lookup: CDR1 LGHNA, CDR2 YSLEER. Deletions cut 0 bases from V and 4 bases from J, with 12 bases between. The CDR3 extends over 15 amino acids.

The rearrangement joins TRBV10-3 to TRBJ2-7; TRBD1 agrees at 8 bases. This CDR3 has 14 residues. Germline-derived CDR1 and CDR2 are ENHRY and SYGVKD. V lost 6 bases to trimming and J lost 2 bases; unmatched junction nucleotides: 6. The CDR3 protein is CAIRPGQATYEQYF. The CDR3 DNA reads as TGTGCCATCAGACCGGGACAGGCGACCTACGAGCAGTACTTC.

J is TRBJ1-5 and V is TRBV30; D gene ambiguous. Germline lookup yields CDR1 GTSNPN and CDR2 SVGIG (reference sequence). This CDR3 comprises 14 residues. V gave up 1 base and J gave up 5 bases, with 12 bases separating them. The chain's CDR3 is CAWSAPTIYQPQHF. In nucleotides, the CDR3 is TGTGCCTGGAGTGCCCCGACTATATATCAGCCCCAGCATTTT.

This chain joins TRBV14 and TRBJ2-1, with 7 positions matching TRBD2. In germline, CDR1 is SGHDN, CDR2 FVKESK. There are 14 residues in the CDR3. The V segment lost 4 bases and the J segment 6 bases; nucleotides outside the gene matches: 6. The CDR3 reads CASSPAGLANEQFF. The CDR3, as DNA: TGTGCCAGCAGCCCAGCGGGATTGGCCAATGAGCAGTTCTTC.

V and J are TRBV2 and TRBJ2-7; 8 bases map to TRBD1. V lost 4 bases to trimming and J lost 3 bases; unmatched junction nucleotides: 2. This CDR3 region has 13 residues. Germline CDR1 and CDR2: SNHLY and FYNNEI. CDR3 DNA: TGTGCCAGCAGTGTTACAGGGGGCTACGAGCAGTACTTC. Translated: CASSVTGGYEQYF.

This chain connects TRBV6-5 to TRBJ1-6; D is unresolved. V was pared by 6 bases and J by 9 bases, with 12 bases between. Germline V gene lookup returns CDR1 MNHEY and CDR2 SVGAGI. There are 13 residues in the CDR3. The CDR3 sequence: CASSPAPSSPLHF. The CDR3 bases are TGTGCCAGCAGCCCGGCCCCTAGTTCACCCCTCCACTTT.